This T cell receptor beta chain was captured in a study of T cell responses to AZD1222 COVID-19 vaccine. The method was immunoSEQ multiplex PCR; TCRdb's version includes in-frame clones alone and lacks a portion of them. The sample has 100,000 to 150,000 clones, approximately 90% seen once. CDR3 length: 13 residues. Trimming removed 5 bases from V and 8 bases from J; junction bases left unmatched: 8. The sequence was obtained from an adult who received the AZD1222 COVID-19 vaccine. The chain has TRBV12-3 or TRBV12-4 and TRBJ1-2; TRBD1 matches 7 bases. This material consisted of peripheral blood, taken 28 days after the second AZD1222 dose. This CDR3 is CASSPGGMGGYTF. The CDR3 DNA reads TGTGCCAGCAGTCCAGGGGGGATGGGCGGCTACACCTTC.